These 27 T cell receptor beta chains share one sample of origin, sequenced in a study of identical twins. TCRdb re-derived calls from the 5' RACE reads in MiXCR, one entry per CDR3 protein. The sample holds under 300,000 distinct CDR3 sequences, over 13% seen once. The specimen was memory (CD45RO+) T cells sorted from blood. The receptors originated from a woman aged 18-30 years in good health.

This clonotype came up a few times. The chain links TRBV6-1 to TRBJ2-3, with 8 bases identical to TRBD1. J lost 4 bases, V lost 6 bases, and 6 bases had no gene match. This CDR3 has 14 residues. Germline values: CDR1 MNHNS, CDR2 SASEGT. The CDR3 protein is CASSRQGIADTQYF. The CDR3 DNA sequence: TGTGCCAGCAGCCGACAGGGGATCGCAGATACGCAGTATTTT.

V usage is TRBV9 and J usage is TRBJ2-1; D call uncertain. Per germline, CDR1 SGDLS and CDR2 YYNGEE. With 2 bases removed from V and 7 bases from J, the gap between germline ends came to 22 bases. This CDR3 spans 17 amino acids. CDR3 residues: CASSVHLDPLYKNEQFF. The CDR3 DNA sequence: TGTGCCAGCAGCGTTCACCTAGATCCCCTTTACAAGAATGAGCAGTTCTTC.

CDR3 sequence reads: CASSSGSGGTGELFF. The DNA for the CDR3 is TGTGCCAGCAGCTCTGGGTCTGGAGGGACCGGGGAGCTGTTTTTT. The chain carries TRBV7-3 and TRBJ2-2; D might be TRBD2 (6 bases). With 4 bases removed from V and 5 bases from J, the gap between germline ends came to 14 bases. There are 15 residues in the CDR3. Germline V gene sequence: CDR1 SGHTA, CDR2 FQGTGA.

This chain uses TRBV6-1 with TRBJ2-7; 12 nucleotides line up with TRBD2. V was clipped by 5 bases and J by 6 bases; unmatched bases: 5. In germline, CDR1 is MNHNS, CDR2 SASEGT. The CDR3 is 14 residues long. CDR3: CASSRLAGAGEQYF. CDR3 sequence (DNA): TGTGCCAGCAGTAGACTAGCGGGGGCCGGCGAGCAGTACTTC.

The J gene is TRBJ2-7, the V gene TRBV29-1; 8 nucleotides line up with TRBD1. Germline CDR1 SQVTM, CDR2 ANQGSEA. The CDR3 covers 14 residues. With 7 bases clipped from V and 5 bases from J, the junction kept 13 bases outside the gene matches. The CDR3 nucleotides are TGCAGCGGTCTTGGGGGGACAGGAAAAGACGAGCAGTACTTC. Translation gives CSGLGGTGKDEQYF.

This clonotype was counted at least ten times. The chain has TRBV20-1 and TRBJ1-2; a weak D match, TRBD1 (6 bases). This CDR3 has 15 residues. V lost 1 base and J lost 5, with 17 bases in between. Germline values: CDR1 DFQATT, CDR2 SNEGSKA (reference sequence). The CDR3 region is CSARVTVGTPYGYTF. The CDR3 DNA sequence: TGCAGTGCTAGAGTAACGGTGGGGACACCTTATGGCTACACCTTC.

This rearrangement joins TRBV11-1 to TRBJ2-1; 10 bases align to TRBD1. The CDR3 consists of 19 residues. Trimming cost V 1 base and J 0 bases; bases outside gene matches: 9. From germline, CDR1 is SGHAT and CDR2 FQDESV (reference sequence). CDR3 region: CASSLGGQGFTSSYNEQFF. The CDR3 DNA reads TGTGCCAGCAGCTTAGGGGGACAGGGGTTCACAAGCTCCTACAATGAGCAGTTCTTC.

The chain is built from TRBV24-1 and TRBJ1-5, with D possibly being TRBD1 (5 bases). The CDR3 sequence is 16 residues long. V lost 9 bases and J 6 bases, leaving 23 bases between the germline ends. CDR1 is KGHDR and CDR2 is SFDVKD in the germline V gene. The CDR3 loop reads CATRQGGWTIGQPQHF. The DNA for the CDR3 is TGTGCCACCCGTCAGGGAGGCTGGACGATCGGTCAGCCCCAGCATTTT.

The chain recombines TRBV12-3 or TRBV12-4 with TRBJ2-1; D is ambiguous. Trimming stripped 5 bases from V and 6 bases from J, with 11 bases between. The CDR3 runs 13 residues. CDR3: CASSIQNTNEQFF. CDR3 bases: TGTGCCAGCAGTATCCAGAACACCAATGAGCAGTTCTTC.

DNA of the CDR3: TGTGCCAGCAGCCACAGTGGGCTTTCCTACGAGCAGTACTTC. Amino acid sequence: CASSHSGLSYEQYF. This rearrangement joins TRBV14 to TRBJ2-7, with D unclear. CDR3 length: 14 residues. With 3 bases removed from V and 1 base from J, the gap between germline ends came to 10 bases. Germline CDR1 reads SGHDN; CDR2 reads FVKESK.

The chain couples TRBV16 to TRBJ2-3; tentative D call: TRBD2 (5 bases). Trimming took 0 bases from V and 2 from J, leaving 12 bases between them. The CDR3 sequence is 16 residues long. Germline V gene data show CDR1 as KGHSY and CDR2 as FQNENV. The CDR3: CASSQSTGIITDTQYF. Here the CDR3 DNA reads TGTGCCAGCAGCCAATCGACCGGGATAATCACAGATACGCAGTATTTT.

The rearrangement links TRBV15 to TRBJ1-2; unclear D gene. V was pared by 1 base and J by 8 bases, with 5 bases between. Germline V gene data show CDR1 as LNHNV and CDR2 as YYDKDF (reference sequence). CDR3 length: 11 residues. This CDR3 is CATSRGVGYTF. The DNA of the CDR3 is TGTGCCACCAGCAGAGGGGTCGGCTACACCTTC.

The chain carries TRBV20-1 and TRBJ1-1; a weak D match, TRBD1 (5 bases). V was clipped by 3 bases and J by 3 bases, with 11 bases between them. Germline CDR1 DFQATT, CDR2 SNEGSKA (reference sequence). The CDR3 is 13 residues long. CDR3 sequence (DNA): TGCAGTGCTAGCGAGGGGATATACACTGAAGCTTTCTTT. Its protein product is CSASEGIYTEAFF.

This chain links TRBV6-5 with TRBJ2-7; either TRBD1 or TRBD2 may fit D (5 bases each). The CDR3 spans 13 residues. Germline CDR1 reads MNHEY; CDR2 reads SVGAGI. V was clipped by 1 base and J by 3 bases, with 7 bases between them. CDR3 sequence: CASSYFGGYEQYF. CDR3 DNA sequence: TGTGCCAGCAGTTACTTTGGGGGCTACGAGCAGTACTTC.

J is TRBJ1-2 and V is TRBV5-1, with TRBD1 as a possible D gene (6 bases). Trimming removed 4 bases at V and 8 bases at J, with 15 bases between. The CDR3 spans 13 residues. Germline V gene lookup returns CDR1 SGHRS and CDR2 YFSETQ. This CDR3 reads CASSPRDTGGYTF. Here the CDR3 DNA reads TGCGCCAGCAGCCCGCGGGACACTGGAGGCTACACCTTC.

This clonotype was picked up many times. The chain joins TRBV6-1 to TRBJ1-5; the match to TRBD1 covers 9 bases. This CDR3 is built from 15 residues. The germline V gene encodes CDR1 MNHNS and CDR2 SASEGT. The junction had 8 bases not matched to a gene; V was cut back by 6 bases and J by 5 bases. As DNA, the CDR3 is TGTGCCAGCAGCGACAGGGGGTCGATCGATCAGCCCCAGCATTTT. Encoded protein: CASSDRGSIDQPQHF.

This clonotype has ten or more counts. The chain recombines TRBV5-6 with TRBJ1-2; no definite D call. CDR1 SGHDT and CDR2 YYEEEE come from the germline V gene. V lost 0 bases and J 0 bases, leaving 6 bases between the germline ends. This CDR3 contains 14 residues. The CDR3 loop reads CASSLGDSNYGYTF. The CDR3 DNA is TGTGCCAGCAGCTTGGGGGATTCTAACTATGGCTACACCTTC.

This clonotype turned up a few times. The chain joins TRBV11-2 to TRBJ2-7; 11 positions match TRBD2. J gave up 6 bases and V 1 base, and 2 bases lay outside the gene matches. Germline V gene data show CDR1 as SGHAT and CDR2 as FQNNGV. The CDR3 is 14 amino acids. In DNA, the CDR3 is TGTGCCAGCAGCTTAGGTACTAGCGGGAGCGAGCAGTACTTC. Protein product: CASSLGTSGSEQYF.

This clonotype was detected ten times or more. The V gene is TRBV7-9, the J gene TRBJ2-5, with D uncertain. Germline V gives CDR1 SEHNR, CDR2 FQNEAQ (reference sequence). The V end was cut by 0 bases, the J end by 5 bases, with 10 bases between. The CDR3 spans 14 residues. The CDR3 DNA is TGTGCCAGCAGCTTAGCGGGGATTGTGGAGACCCAGTACTTC. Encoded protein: CASSLAGIVETQYF.

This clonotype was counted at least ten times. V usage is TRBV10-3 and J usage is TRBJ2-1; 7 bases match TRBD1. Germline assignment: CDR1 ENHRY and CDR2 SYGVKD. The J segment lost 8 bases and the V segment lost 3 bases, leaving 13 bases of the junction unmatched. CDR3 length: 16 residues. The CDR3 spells CAISDQTTGQSHEQFF. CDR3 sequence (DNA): TGTGCCATCAGTGACCAAACCACGGGACAGAGCCATGAGCAGTTCTTC.

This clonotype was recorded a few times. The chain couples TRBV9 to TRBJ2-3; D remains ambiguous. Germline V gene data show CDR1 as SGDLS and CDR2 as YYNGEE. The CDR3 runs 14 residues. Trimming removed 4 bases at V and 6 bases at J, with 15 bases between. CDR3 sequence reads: CASSPTPAVDTQYF. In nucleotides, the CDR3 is TGTGCCAGCAGCCCGACTCCAGCCGTGGATACGCAGTATTTT.

The CDR3 nucleotides are TGTGCCAGCAGGGCGGGACAGGGGGGCTCACCCCTCCACTTT. Its translation: CASRAGQGGSPLHF. This chain links TRBV6-1 with TRBJ1-6; TRBD1 aligns across 11 bases. V gave up 6 bases and J gave up 10 bases; unmatched junction bases: 5. Germline values: CDR1 MNHNS, CDR2 SASEGT. The CDR3 is 14 residues long.

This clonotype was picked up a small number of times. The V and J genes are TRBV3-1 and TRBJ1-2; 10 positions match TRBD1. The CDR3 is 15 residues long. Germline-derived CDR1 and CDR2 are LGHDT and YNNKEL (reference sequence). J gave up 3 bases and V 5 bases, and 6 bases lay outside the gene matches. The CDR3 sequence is CASSNFGTGDYGYTF. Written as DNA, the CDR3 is TGTGCCAGCAGCAATTTTGGGACAGGGGACTATGGCTACACCTTC.

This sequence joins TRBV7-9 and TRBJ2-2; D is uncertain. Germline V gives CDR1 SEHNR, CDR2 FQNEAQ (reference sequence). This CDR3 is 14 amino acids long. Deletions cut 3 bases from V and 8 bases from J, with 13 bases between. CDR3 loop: CASSFGLLEGELFF. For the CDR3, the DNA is TGTGCCAGCAGCTTCGGTCTACTTGAAGGGGAGCTGTTTTTT. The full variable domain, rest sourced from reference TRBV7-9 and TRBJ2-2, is DTGVSQNPRHKITKRGQNVTFRCDPISEHNRLYWYRQTLGQGPEFLTYFQNEAQLEKSRLLSDRFSAERPKGSFSTLEIQRTEQGDSAMYLCASSFGLLEGELFFGEGSRLTVL.

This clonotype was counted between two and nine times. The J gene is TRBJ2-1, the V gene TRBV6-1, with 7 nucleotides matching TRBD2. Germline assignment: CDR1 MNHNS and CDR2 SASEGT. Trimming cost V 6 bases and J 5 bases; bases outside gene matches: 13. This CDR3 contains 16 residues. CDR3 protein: CASRERGLGINNEQFF. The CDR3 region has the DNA TGTGCCAGCAGAGAGCGGGGATTGGGGATTAACAATGAGCAGTTCTTC.

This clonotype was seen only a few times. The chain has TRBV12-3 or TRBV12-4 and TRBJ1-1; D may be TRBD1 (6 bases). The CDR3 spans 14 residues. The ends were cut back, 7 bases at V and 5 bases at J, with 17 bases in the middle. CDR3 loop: CASNPQQGKTEAFF. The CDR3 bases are TGTGCCAGCAACCCTCAACAGGGTAAAACTGAAGCTTTCTTT.

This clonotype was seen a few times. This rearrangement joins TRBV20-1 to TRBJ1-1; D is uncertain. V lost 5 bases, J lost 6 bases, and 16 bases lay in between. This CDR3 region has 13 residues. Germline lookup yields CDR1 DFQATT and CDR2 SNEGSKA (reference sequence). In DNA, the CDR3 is TGCAGTGCTGGATTGGGAGGCAACGCTGAAGCTTTCTTT. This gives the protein CSAGLGGNAEAFF.